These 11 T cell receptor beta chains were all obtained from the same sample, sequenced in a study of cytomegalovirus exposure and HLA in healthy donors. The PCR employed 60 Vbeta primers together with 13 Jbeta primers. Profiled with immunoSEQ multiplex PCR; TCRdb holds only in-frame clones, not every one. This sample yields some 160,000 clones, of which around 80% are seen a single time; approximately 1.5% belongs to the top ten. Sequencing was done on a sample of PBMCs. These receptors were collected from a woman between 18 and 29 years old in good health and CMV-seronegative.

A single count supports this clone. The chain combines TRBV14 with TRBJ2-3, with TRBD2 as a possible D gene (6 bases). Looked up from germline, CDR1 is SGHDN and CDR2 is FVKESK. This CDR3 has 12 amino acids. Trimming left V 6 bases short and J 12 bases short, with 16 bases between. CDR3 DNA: TGTGCCAGCAGTAAGGAAAGGGGAGGACAGTATTTT. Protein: CASSKERGGQYF.

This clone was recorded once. The CDR3 DNA reads TGTGCCAGCAGATCGACAGGGGGCAGCTATGGCTACACCTTC. Its translation: CASRSTGGSYGYTF. The chain employs TRBV2 and TRBJ1-2; 10 bases are a match to TRBD1. This CDR3 comprises 14 residues. Trimming removed 6 bases from V and 4 bases from J; junction bases left unmatched: 5. The V gene's germline CDR1 is SNHLY and CDR2 FYNNEI. Combining the CDR3 with reference TRBV2 and TRBJ1-2 gives the whole variable domain EPEVTQTPSHQVTQMGQEVILRCVPISNHLYFYWYRQILGQKVEFLVSFYNNEISEKSEIFDDQFSVERPDGSNFTLKIRSTKLEDSAMYFCASRSTGGSYGYTFGSGTRLTVV.

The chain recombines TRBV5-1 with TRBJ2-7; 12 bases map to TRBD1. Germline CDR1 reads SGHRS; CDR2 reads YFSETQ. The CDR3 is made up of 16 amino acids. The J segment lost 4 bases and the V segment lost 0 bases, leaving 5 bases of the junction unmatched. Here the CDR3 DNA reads TGCGCCAGCAGCTTGGTCGGGACAGGGGGCATTTACGAGCAGTACTTC. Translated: CASSLVGTGGIYEQYF.

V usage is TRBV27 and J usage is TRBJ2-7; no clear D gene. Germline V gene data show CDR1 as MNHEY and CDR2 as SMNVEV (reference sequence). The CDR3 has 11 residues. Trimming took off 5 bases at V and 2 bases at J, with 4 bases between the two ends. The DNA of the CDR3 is TGTGCCAGCAGTAGCACCTACGAGCAGTACTTC. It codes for CASSSTYEQYF.

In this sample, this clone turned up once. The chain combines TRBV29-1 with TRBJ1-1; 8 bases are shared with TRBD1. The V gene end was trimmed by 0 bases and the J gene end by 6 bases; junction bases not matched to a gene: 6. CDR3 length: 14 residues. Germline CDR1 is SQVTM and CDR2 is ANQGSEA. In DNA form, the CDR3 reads TGCAGCGTTGAAGACACAGGGGGAACGGCTGAAGCTTTCTTT. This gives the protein CSVEDTGGTAEAFF.

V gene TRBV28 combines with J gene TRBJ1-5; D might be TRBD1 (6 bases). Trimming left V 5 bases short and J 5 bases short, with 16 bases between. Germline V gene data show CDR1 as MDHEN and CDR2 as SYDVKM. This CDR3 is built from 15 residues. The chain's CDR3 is CASSQIWGRDQPQHF. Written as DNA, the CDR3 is TGTGCCAGCAGTCAAATCTGGGGGCGGGATCAGCCCCAGCATTTT.

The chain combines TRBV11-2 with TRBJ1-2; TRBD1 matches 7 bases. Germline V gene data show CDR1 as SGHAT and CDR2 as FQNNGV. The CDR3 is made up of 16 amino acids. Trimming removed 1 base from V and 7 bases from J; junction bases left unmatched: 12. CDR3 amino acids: CASSLGQRPAGGGYTF. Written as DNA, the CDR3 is TGTGCCAGCAGCTTAGGGCAGCGTCCGGCAGGGGGTGGCTACACCTTC.

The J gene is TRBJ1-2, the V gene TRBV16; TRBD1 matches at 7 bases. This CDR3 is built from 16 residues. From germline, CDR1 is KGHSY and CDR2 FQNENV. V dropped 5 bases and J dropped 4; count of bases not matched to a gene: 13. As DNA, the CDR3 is TGTGCCAGCAGCTATAGCTTTACAGGGGTCGGCTATGGCTACACCTTC. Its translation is CASSYSFTGVGYGYTF.

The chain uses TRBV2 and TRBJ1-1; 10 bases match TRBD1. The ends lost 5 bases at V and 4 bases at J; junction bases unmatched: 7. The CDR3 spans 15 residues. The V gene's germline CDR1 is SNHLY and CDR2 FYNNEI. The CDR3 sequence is CASSSRGQGGTEAFF. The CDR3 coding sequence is TGTGCCAGCAGTTCAAGAGGACAGGGGGGCACTGAAGCTTTCTTT. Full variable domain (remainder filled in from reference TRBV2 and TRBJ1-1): EPEVTQTPSHQVTQMGQEVILRCVPISNHLYFYWYRQILGQKVEFLVSFYNNEISEKSEIFDDQFSVERPDGSNFTLKIRSTKLEDSAMYFCASSSRGQGGTEAFFGQGTRLTVV.

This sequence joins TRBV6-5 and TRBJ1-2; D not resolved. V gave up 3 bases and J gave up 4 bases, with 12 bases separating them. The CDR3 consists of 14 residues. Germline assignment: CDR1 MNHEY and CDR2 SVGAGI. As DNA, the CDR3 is TGTGCCAGCAGTTATCAACGAACGGTCTATGGCTACACCTTC. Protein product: CASSYQRTVYGYTF.

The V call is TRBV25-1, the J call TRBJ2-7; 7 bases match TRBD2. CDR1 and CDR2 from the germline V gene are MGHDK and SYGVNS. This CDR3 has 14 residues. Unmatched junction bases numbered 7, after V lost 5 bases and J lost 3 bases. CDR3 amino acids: CASSPWTSLYEQYF. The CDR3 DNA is TGTGCCAGCAGTCCATGGACTAGTCTCTACGAGCAGTACTTC.